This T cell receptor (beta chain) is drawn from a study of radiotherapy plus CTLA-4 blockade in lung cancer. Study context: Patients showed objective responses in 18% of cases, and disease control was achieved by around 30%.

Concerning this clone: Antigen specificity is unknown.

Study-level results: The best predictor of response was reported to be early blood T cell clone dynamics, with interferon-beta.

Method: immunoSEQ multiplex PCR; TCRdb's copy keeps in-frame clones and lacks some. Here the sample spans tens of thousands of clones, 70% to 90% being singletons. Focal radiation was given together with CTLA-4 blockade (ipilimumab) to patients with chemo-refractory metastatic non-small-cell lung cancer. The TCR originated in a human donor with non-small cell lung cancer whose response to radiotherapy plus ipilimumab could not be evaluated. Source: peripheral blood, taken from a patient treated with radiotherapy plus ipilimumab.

CDR3 nucleotides: TGTGCCAGCAGCCCCCGGACTAGAAAATTCACAGATACGCAGTATTTT. Translation: CASSPRTRKFTDTQYF. The rearrangement joins TRBV9 to TRBJ2-3; TRBD2 matches at 7 bases. The J segment lost 2 bases and the V segment lost 4 bases, leaving 10 bases of the junction unmatched. The CDR3 runs 16 residues. CDR1 is SGDLS, CDR2 YYNGEE, per germline.